Listed below are T cell receptor beta chains from one sample, sequenced in a study of cytomegalovirus exposure and HLA in healthy donors. Clones were read by immunoSEQ multiplex PCR, and TCRdb kept only the in-frame ones, dropping some. The table shows approximately 90,000 clones, with under 80% occurring only once. The specimen was PBMCs. Receptor source: a boy younger than 18 in good health and CMV-seronegative. CDR3s include the opening cysteine and the closing phenylalanine or tryptophan. Fields, in order: V gene, CDR3 length, J gene, clone size, D gene, CDR3 DNA, CDR3 protein. The D gene is left open where the match is weak. Rows may omit the clone size; those that give it use once, few, many or a size class.

TRBV19,14,TRBJ2-7,.,TRBD1,TGTGCCAGTAGTATGGGGACAGTCTCCTACGAGCAGTACTTC,CASSMGTVSYEQYF
TRBV2,15,TRBJ2-7,.,TRBD1,TGTGCCAGCAGAAGTTTAGAGGGGGCGTCCTACGAGCAGTACTTC,CASRSLEGASYEQYF
TRBV10-3,15,TRBJ2-7,.,TRBD2,TGTGCCATCAACCGGGGGGATCCCTCTTCCTACGAGCAGTACTTC,CAINRGDPSSYEQYF
TRBV11-2,15,TRBJ2-5,.,.,TGTGCCAGCAGCTTAGATCACGTTTATGAGGAGACCCAGTACTTC,CASSLDHVYEETQYF
TRBV6-6,13,TRBJ1-1,.,.,TGTGCCAGCATCGGCGGGGGCAGGACTGAAGCTTTCTTT,CASIGGGRTEAFF
TRBV6-4,14,TRBJ2-3,many,TRBD2,TGTGCCAGCAGCCAGCGGGACGGCACAGATACGCAGTATTTT,CASSQRDGTDTQYF
TRBV7-9,15,TRBJ2-2,.,TRBD1,TGTGCCAGCAGCCGACAGGGGATTAACACCGGGGAGCTGTTTTTT,CASSRQGINTGELFF
TRBV4-2,15,TRBJ2-7,.,TRBD2,TGTGCCAGCAGCCTAGCGAGGGAGGGCTCCTACGAGCAGTACTTC,CASSLAREGSYEQYF
TRBV5-1,15,TRBJ1-2,few,.,TGCGCCAGCAGCTTGGGAATAGTCGAAAGCTATGGCTACACCTTC,CASSLGIVESYGYTF
TRBV13,13,TRBJ2-4,.,.,TGTGCCAGCAGCTCTCACCGGGGGGGACAGGGACACTTC,CASSSHRGGQGHF
TRBV11-2,14,TRBJ1-4,.,.,TGTGCCAGCAGCTTAATCACAGGGCATGAAAAACTGTTTTTT,CASSLITGHEKLFF
TRBV7-2,15,TRBJ1-1,.,.,TGTGCCAGCAGGCCAGGTAGTGGTGTGAACACTGAAGCTTTCTTT,CASRPGSGVNTEAFF
TRBV9,14,TRBJ2-7,.,.,TGTGCCAGCAGCCCACATAAGGGGGTTTACGAGCAGTACTTC,CASSPHKGVYEQYF
TRBV30,14,TRBJ1-2,once,.,TGTGCCTGGAGTGTATTCAGACAGAACTATGGCTACACCTTC,CAWSVFRQNYGYTF
TRBV28,14,TRBJ2-5,.,.,TGTGCCAGCAGTTTGAGGGTTTTCCAAGAGACCCAGTACTTC,CASSLRVFQETQYF
TRBV4-2,15,TRBJ2-5,.,TRBD2,TGTGCCAGCAGCCTCTCCGGGACTAGCGAAGAGACCCAGTACTTC,CASSLSGTSEETQYF
TRBV6-1,15,TRBJ2-5,.,.,TGTGCCAGCAGTGAAGCTAAGGTAGGGGGAGAGACCCAGTACTTC,CASSEAKVGGETQYF
TRBV19,14,TRBJ1-5,few,.,TGTGCCAGTATCCGCAGGGGACGCAATCAGCCCCAGCATTTT,CASIRRGRNQPQHF
TRBV4-1,13,TRBJ2-7,.,.,TGCGCCAGCAGCGTGCACGGGGGGCGCGAGCAGTACTTC,CASSVHGGREQYF
TRBV6-6,11,TRBJ2-7,few,.,TGTGCCAGCAGTTTGTCAGGGCGGAAGTACTTC,CASSLSGRKYF
TRBV30,11,TRBJ1-2,.,.,TGTGCCTGGAGTGGGGGGCCTACGAACACCTTC,CAWSGGPTNTF
TRBV29-1,12,TRBJ2-2,once,.,TGCAGCGTTGTATCAGACACCGGGGAGCTGTTTTTT,CSVVSDTGELFF
TRBV9,13,TRBJ1-1,.,TRBD1,TGTGCCAGCAGCGTAGAGGGGGCGACTGAAGCTTTCTTT,CASSVEGATEAFF
TRBV28,14,TRBJ2-1,.,.,TGTGCCAGCAGTTTATACGGCAGGGTGAGTGAGCAGTTCTTC,CASSLYGRVSEQFF
TRBV14,16,TRBJ1-1,.,.,TGTGCCAGCAGCCCAGAGAGACAGATTATGAACACTGAAGCTTTCTTT,CASSPERQIMNTEAFF
TRBV28,13,TRBJ2-1,.,.,TGTGCCAGCAGATGGAGAGGGTACACCCCGGAGTTCTTC,CASRWRGYTPEFF
TRBV27,14,TRBJ1-3,few,.,TGTGCCAGCACTAGGACAGACTCTGGAAACACCATATATTTT,CASTRTDSGNTIYF
TRBV15,16,TRBJ1-3,many,TRBD1,TGTGCCACCAGCAGCCTATGGACAGGTTCTGGAAACACCATATATTTT,CATSSLWTGSGNTIYF
TRBV28,14,TRBJ1-6,.,.,TGTGCCAGCAGTTGGACAGTATCTGATTCACCCCTCCACTTT,CASSWTVSDSPLHF
TRBV9,15,TRBJ2-1,.,TRBD2,TGTGCCAGCAGCGCAAGACTAGCGGGAGACGGTGAGCAGTTCTTC,CASSARLAGDGEQFF
TRBV6-5,14,TRBJ2-1,few,TRBD1,TGTGCCTGCCACGGGACAGGGATATACAATGAGCAGTTCTTC,CACHGTGIYNEQFF
TRBV30,13,TRBJ2-1,.,.,TGTGCCGGACGGGCGGGGATATACAATGAGCAGTTCTTC,CAGRAGIYNEQFF
TRBV5-4,14,TRBJ2-7,once,.,TGTGCCAGCAGTCCGGAGGCTGGAAGCTACGAGCAGTACTTC,CASSPEAGSYEQYF
TRBV5-1,11,TRBJ2-7,.,.,TGCGCCAGCAGCTTCGGGGGCGAGCAGTACTTC,CASSFGGEQYF
TRBV9,13,TRBJ2-7,few,.,TGTGCCAGCAGCGTTGGACTAAGCTACGAGCAGTACTTC,CASSVGLSYEQYF
TRBV6-5,15,TRBJ2-7,.,TRBD1,TGTGCCAGCAGTTACTCGGACAGGGGCTCCTACGAGCAGTACTTC,CASSYSDRGSYEQYF
TRBV7-9,14,TRBJ2-7,.,TRBD1,TGTGCCAGCAGCTTGGACAGGGAGGACTACGAGCAGTACTTC,CASSLDREDYEQYF
TRBV29-1,16,TRBJ2-3,.,TRBD2,TGCAGCGTTCGCGTAGGGACTAGCGGGGTACCAGATACGCAGTATTTT,CSVRVGTSGVPDTQYF
TRBV6-1,15,TRBJ1-1,few,.,TGTGCCAGCAGACGGTCGGGGGTCCCTAACACTGAAGCTTTCTTT,CASRRSGVPNTEAFF
TRBV11-2,16,TRBJ2-5,.,TRBD2,TGTGCCAGCAGCTTAGAAGGACTAGCGAACGGAGAGACCCAGTACTTC,CASSLEGLANGETQYF
TRBV7-9,14,TRBJ1-4,.,TRBD1,TGTGCCAGCAGCCGGCAGGGGGCTGATGAAAAACTGTTTTTT,CASSRQGADEKLFF
TRBV15,21,TRBJ2-6,.,TRBD1,TGTGCCACCAGCAGAGAAATCCCGGGACAGGGGGTGTTTTCTGGGGCCAACGTCCTGACTTTC,CATSREIPGQGVFSGANVLTF
TRBV19,15,TRBJ2-7,.,.,TGTGCCAGTAGCGGTATGGGGGGATATTCCTACGAGCAGTACTTC,CASSGMGGYSYEQYF
TRBV5-1,15,TRBJ2-7,.,TRBD2,TGCGCCAGCAGCTTGAGGTCGGGGGGGCACTACGAGCAGTACTTC,CASSLRSGGHYEQYF
TRBV6-1,13,TRBJ2-5,.,.,TGTGCCAGCAGTGAGTGGCCCGAGGGGGAGCAGTACTTC,CASSEWPEGEQYF
TRBV7-9,14,TRBJ1-2,few,.,TGTGCCACCAACCTGGGAGGAGTGAACTATGGCTACACCTTC,CATNLGGVNYGYTF
TRBV5-6,16,TRBJ2-1,.,TRBD1,TGTGCCAGCAGCTCGACAGGGGGGGACTCCTACAATGAGCAGTTCTTC,CASSSTGGDSYNEQFF
TRBV28,12,TRBJ1-2,.,.,TGTGCCACCGCAGGGGTCAGGGATGGCTACACCTTC,CATAGVRDGYTF
TRBV4-3,18,TRBJ2-6,.,TRBD2,TGCGCCAGCAGCCAAGATGCGGGGAGGGTCTCTGGGGCCAACGTCCTGACTTTC,CASSQDAGRVSGANVLTF
TRBV4-3,16,TRBJ2-1,.,.,TGCGCCAGCAGCCAAGACGTGGGACACTCCTACAATGAGCAGTTCTTC,CASSQDVGHSYNEQFF
TRBV5-1,14,TRBJ1-1,.,.,TGCGCCAGCAGCTTGACACAACGAAACACTGAAGCTTTCTTT,CASSLTQRNTEAFF
TRBV28,13,TRBJ1-1,.,.,TGTGCCAGCAGTCCCACAGGAGTCACTGAAGCTTTCTTT,CASSPTGVTEAFF
TRBV5-4,15,TRBJ2-3,few,TRBD2,TGTGCCAGCAGCTTTAGCGGGACTAGCACAGATACGCAGTATTTT,CASSFSGTSTDTQYF
TRBV7-8,13,TRBJ1-1,.,.,TGTGCCAGCAGCCTTCCCCCGAACACTGAAGCTTTCTTT,CASSLPPNTEAFF
TRBV6-1,11,TRBJ1-6,.,.,TGTGCCAGCAGGACAAATTCACCCCTCCACTTT,CASRTNSPLHF
TRBV7-8,19,TRBJ2-6,.,.,TGTGCCAGCACCTACAACAGGGCCAGCGGGATCTCTGGGGCCAACGTCCTGACTTTC,CASTYNRASGISGANVLTF
TRBV4-1,16,TRBJ2-1,.,TRBD2,TGCGCCAGCAGCCAAGGTACTAGCGGGTACAACAATGAGCAGTTCTTC,CASSQGTSGYNNEQFF
TRBV29-1,12,TRBJ1-1,.,.,TGCAGCGTGAAAGGGGTTGACACTGAAGCTTTCTTT,CSVKGVDTEAFF
TRBV6-6,14,TRBJ1-2,.,TRBD1,TGTGCCAGCAGGCCCTCGGGAGGGGGCGATGGCTACACCTTC,CASRPSGGGDGYTF
TRBV30,14,TRBJ2-7,.,.,TGTGCCTGGAGCGGCACCGGAGCTCCCTACGAGCAGTACTTC,CAWSGTGAPYEQYF